The rows below give T cell receptor beta chains drawn from one sample of a study of T cell clusters in autoimmune cytopenias. TCRdb reprocessed the multiplex PCR reads and keeps a single row for each CDR3 protein, giving no DNA. Found here are around 8,000 distinct CDR3 sequences; the top ten clones hold around 5.4%. Sequencing was carried out using peripheral blood. Receptors were obtained from a human donor with an autoimmune cytopenia or autoimmune hepatitis (not recorded which). Each CDR3 is given with its conserved first and last residue. Fields, in order: V gene, J gene, clone size, CDR3 protein. Rows give clone size only sometimes, using once, few, many, or a class for an expanded clone.

TRBV7-2,TRBJ2-3,.,CASSLGSGLSTDTQYF
TRBV6-5,TRBJ2-7,.,CASSEMGLGRFYEQYF
TRBV6-6,TRBJ1-3,.,CASSPDRRPGNTIYF
TRBV20-1,TRBJ2-1,medium-sized,CSARAKGQGIMNYNEQFF
TRBV30,TRBJ2-5,medium-sized,CAWSLVPGETQYF
TRBV29-1,TRBJ1-2,medium-sized,CSGWGRAGGYTF
TRBV5-6,TRBJ2-7,.,CASSFWDGAYEQYF
TRBV24-1,TRBJ2-3,.,CATSGTGTGKGDTQYF
TRBV6-5,TRBJ2-1,.,CASSLIIAGRNEQFF
TRBV19,TRBJ1-2,medium-sized,CASSIQYATGDYGYTF
TRBV18,TRBJ2-1,medium-sized,CASSPPGQLLTSGGDNEQFF
TRBV6-4,TRBJ1-6,.,CASSFRDRVGYSPLHF
TRBV28,TRBJ2-3,.,CASSRSSAQVDTQYF
TRBV5-4,TRBJ1-2,medium-sized,CASSLLSGNGYTF
TRBV28,TRBJ1-5,.,CASSLPPQPQHF
TRBV29-1,TRBJ2-1,medium-sized,CSGGHSYNEQFF
TRBV19,TRBJ2-5,.,CASSIGAGGLETQYF
TRBV29-1,TRBJ2-1,medium-sized,CSVEGDRGYTNEQFF
TRBV29-1,TRBJ1-1,.,CSVVGVRGNTEAFF
TRBV13,TRBJ1-2,.,CASRWSRGRSYGYTF
TRBV5-4,TRBJ2-2,medium-sized,CASSLLYLAGETGELFF
TRBV27,TRBJ2-2,medium-sized,CASTGGRGTGELFF
TRBV6-6,TRBJ1-2,.,CASSSPRFRPGEYGYTF
TRBV6-5,TRBJ2-3,medium-sized,CASSEGGAQYF
TRBV6-5,TRBJ1-4,medium-sized,CASSGGRGANEKLFF
TRBV2,TRBJ1-6,.,CASSFQDRGNSPLHF
TRBV5-6,TRBJ2-7,.,CASSQLAGGREQYF
TRBV18,TRBJ1-1,.,CASFIGGGNTEAFF
TRBV27,TRBJ2-5,medium-sized,CASSSWTSGREWETQYF
TRBV24-1,TRBJ2-3,.,CATSDSYTDTQYF
TRBV7-9,TRBJ2-5,.,CASSIRTGVGETQYF
TRBV5-6,TRBJ1-1,.,CASSLVQPTPAVF
TRBV6-5,TRBJ2-7,medium-sized,CASSDTLAGYVQYF
TRBV18,TRBJ2-6,medium-sized,CASSPPGQELSGANVLTF
TRBV15,TRBJ2-1,medium-sized,CATSRLIAGGPHEQFF
TRBV7-6,TRBJ2-5,medium-sized,CASSRSKETQYF
TRBV30,TRBJ1-4,medium-sized,CAFLRPAGGEKLFF
TRBV20-1,TRBJ1-2,.,CSARGNEGYTF
TRBV19,TRBJ2-3,medium-sized,CASSAMASTDTQYF
TRBV20-1,TRBJ2-7,.,CSASAGRAHEQYF
TRBV27,TRBJ2-7,medium-sized,CASSYSPGTHSYEQYF